These 25 T cell receptor beta chains share one sample of origin, sequenced in a study of OX40 agonist ivuxolimab in advanced cancers. Repertoires were generated with immunoSEQ multiplex PCR, while TCRdb's copy carries only in-frame clones and drops some. The sample lists 72,000 or so clones; roughly 87% were seen once. The material sequenced was CD4+ or CD8+ T cells sorted from blood, taken in a trial of the OX40 agonist ivuxolimab. The receptors originated from an adult with an advanced solid tumor such as melanoma, head and neck, liver or kidney cancer.

The rearrangement links TRBV7-3 to TRBJ2-2; D is uncertain. The V gene's germline CDR1 is SGHTA and CDR2 FQGTGA. V shed 1 base and J shed 6 bases, with 6 bases lying between them. The length of the CDR3 is 13 residues. The CDR3 loop reads CASSLRLAGELFF. In DNA, the CDR3 is TGTGCCAGCAGCTTAAGATTGGCCGGGGAGCTGTTTTTT.

The gene calls are TRBV6-1 and TRBJ1-2; possibly TRBD1 for D (6 bases). CDR3 length: 12 amino acids. Trimming left V 7 bases short and J 7 bases short, with 13 bases between. The germline V gene encodes CDR1 MNHNS and CDR2 SASEGT. The DNA for the CDR3 is TGTGCCAGCACCGAGGGGGGGCTTGGCTACACCTTC. Protein sequence: CASTEGGLGYTF.

V and J are TRBV6-5 and TRBJ1-2, with 8 bases identical to TRBD1. Per the germline V gene, CDR1 is MNHEY and CDR2 is SVGAGI. CDR3 length: 15 amino acids. V gave up 2 bases and J gave up 6 bases; unmatched junction bases: 8. This CDR3 is CASSYKTGAANGYTF. The CDR3 DNA is TGTGCCAGCAGTTACAAGACAGGGGCGGCTAATGGCTACACCTTC.

The chain couples TRBV16 to TRBJ2-7; D gene uncertain. The V end was cut by 2 bases, the J end by 6 bases, with 17 bases between. The germline CDR1 and CDR2 sequences are KGHSY and FQNENV. The CDR3 has 15 residues. CDR3 sequence reads: CASSQQVSPPSEQYF. CDR3 coding DNA: TGTGCCAGCAGCCAACAGGTGAGCCCCCCTTCCGAGCAGTACTTC.

The chain has TRBV6-1 and TRBJ1-1; D is uncertain. CDR3 length equals 12 residues. With 5 bases removed from V and 1 base from J, the gap between germline ends came to 5 bases. CDR1 is MNHNS, CDR2 SASEGT, per germline. The CDR3 DNA reads TGTGCCAGCAGTCGCAGGAACACTGAAGCTTTCTTT. It codes for CASSRRNTEAFF.

The chain couples TRBV19 to TRBJ2-5; TRBD1 matches 8 bases. The CDR3 is made up of 13 amino acids. After removal of 8 bases from V and 4 bases from J, the junction contained 6 bases not matched to a gene. In germline, CDR1 is LNHDA, CDR2 SQIVND (reference sequence). The CDR3 nucleotides read TGTGCCAGTGGGACAGGTGGGATAGAGACCCAGTACTTC. Amino acids: CASGTGGIETQYF.

V is TRBV30 and J is TRBJ2-1; 10 bases map to TRBD1. This CDR3 is built from 15 residues. Germline values: CDR1 GTSNPN, CDR2 SVGIG (reference sequence). With V trimmed by 2 bases and J by 4 bases, 5 bases remained unmatched. CDR3 nucleotides: TGTGCCTGGAGTTACCGGGACAGGGGTTACAATGAGCAGTTCTTC. Its translation: CAWSYRDRGYNEQFF.

This chain links TRBV9 with TRBJ2-3, with TRBD2 matching 8 bases. Per the germline V gene, CDR1 is SGDLS and CDR2 is YYNGEE. The CDR3 spans 15 residues. V shed 0 bases and J 2 bases; nucleotides not matched to a gene: 2. CDR3 DNA: TGTGCCAGCAGCGTAGACGGGGGGGACACAGATACGCAGTATTTT. Translating gives CASSVDGGDTDTQYF.

The CDR3 here is CASSPPGGNEKLFF. The CDR3 bases are TGTGCCAGCTCACCACCGGGGGGGAATGAAAAACTGTTTTTT. The V and J genes are TRBV18 and TRBJ1-4, with D maybe TRBD1 (5 bases). Germline V lookup: CDR1 KGHSH, CDR2 LQKENI. Trimming left V 0 bases short and J 5 bases short, with 7 bases between. The CDR3 covers 14 residues.

The chain has TRBV20-1 and TRBJ2-7; D remains ambiguous. Germline V CDR1 and CDR2: DFQATT, SNEGSKA (reference sequence). Deletions cut 5 bases from V and 7 bases from J, with 9 bases between. This CDR3 is 10 amino acids long. DNA for the CDR3: TGCAGTGCTGGCCCGTCGGAGCAGTACTTC. This encodes CSAGPSEQYF.

The gene calls are TRBV5-1 and TRBJ2-7; TRBD1 matches at 7 bases. The trim removed 5 bases at V and 1 base at J, leaving 6 bases unmatched. The germline CDR1 and CDR2 sequences are SGHRS and YFSETQ. The CDR3 is 14 amino acids. CDR3 residues: CASRFGTVSYEQYF. CDR3 sequence (DNA): TGCGCCAGCAGGTTCGGGACAGTATCCTACGAGCAGTACTTC.

On this clone itself: Its ends do not fully match the called genes, so a read error is possible. The CDR3 sequence is CSVVGAGDNYAF. CDR3 coding DNA: TGCAGCGTTGTGGGGGCCGGAGATAACTACGCCTTC. The gene calls are TRBV29-1 and TRBJ1-2, with D possibly matching TRBD1 (6 bases). The germline V gene encodes CDR1 SQVTM and CDR2 ANQGSEA. The CDR3 contains 12 residues.

The V call is TRBV6-1, the J call TRBJ1-4, with D unresolved. CDR1 is MNHNS and CDR2 is SASEGT in the germline V gene. CDR3 size: 15 residues. Trimming took 4 bases from V and 0 from J, leaving 9 bases between them. CDR3 loop: CASSGRTATNEKLFF. The CDR3 coding sequence is TGTGCCAGCAGTGGGCGGACTGCAACTAATGAAAAACTGTTTTTT.

This clone occurred once. The rearrangement uses TRBV7-9 and TRBJ2-3, with 8 bases matching TRBD2. Trimming cost V 1 base and J 1 base; bases outside gene matches: 4. This CDR3 region has 16 residues. CDR1 and CDR2 from the germline V gene are SEHNR and FQNEAQ (reference sequence). Here the CDR3 reads CASSLVVRGGTDTQYF. CDR3 in DNA: TGTGCCAGCAGCTTAGTGGTGCGGGGGGGCACAGATACGCAGTATTTT.

This clone was counted once. This sequence joins TRBV5-4 and TRBJ1-4, with D uncertain. V was cut by 0 bases and J by 5 bases, with 14 bases left in between. Germline CDR1 is SGHNT and CDR2 is YYREEE (reference sequence). The CDR3 loop spans 16 amino acids. CDR3 in amino acids: CASSLEPGRLNEKLFF. DNA of the CDR3: TGTGCCAGCAGCTTGGAACCGGGCCGCCTCAATGAAAAACTGTTTTTT.

V and J are TRBV11-2 and TRBJ2-7, with D perhaps TRBD2 (5 bases). CDR3 length: 13 residues. Germline V lookup: CDR1 SGHAT, CDR2 FQNNGV. Trimming took 3 bases from V and 2 from J, leaving 8 bases between them. The CDR3 DNA reads TGTGCCAGCAGCTTCGGAGGTCCCTACGAGCAGTACTTC. Residues: CASSFGGPYEQYF.

The count of this clone is one. CDR3 residues: CASSPGDRAQREKLFF. The CDR3 DNA is TGTGCCAGCAGCCCCGGCGACAGGGCCCAGCGGGAAAAACTGTTTTTT. The rearrangement joins TRBV7-9 to TRBJ1-4, with 7 bases fitting TRBD1. This CDR3 contains 16 residues. Trimming removed 5 bases from V and 8 bases from J; junction bases left unmatched: 14. CDR1 is SEHNR, CDR2 FQNEAQ, per germline (reference sequence).

Of note for this clone: The junction shows a germline mismatch at one end, possibly a read error. The chain couples TRBV11-2 to TRBJ2-2, with TRBD2 matching 7 bases. The CDR3 loop spans 14 amino acids. CDR1 SGHAT and CDR2 FQNNGV come from the germline V gene. This CDR3 is CASSFGGNAGELFF. The DNA for the CDR3 is TGTGCCAGCAGCTTCGGGGGGAACGCCGGGGAGCTGTTTTTT.

V gene TRBV11-2 combines with J gene TRBJ2-1, with D possibly being TRBD1 or TRBD2 (6 bases each). Germline V gene data show CDR1 as SGHAT and CDR2 as FQNNGV. The ends were cut back, 5 bases at V and 6 bases at J, with 14 bases in the middle. This CDR3 spans 14 amino acids. The CDR3 is CASSVSGGSNEQFF. DNA of the CDR3: TGTGCCAGCAGCGTCTCCGGGGGCTCCAATGAGCAGTTCTTC.

This chain joins TRBV2 and TRBJ2-2; weak D call: TRBD2 (5 bases). There are 13 residues in the CDR3. Germline V gene sequence: CDR1 SNHLY, CDR2 FYNNEI. The ends were cut back, 10 bases at V and 6 bases at J, with 15 bases in the middle. Here the CDR3 reads CATAASPSGELFF. CDR3 nucleotide sequence: TGTGCCACCGCCGCTAGCCCATCCGGGGAGCTGTTTTTT. The whole variable domain, filled in from reference TRBV2 and TRBJ2-2, reads EPEVTQTPSHQVTQMGQEVILRCVPISNHLYFYWYRQILGQKVEFLVSFYNNEISEKSEIFDDQFSVERPDGSNFTLKIRSTKLEDSAMYFCATAASPSGELFFGEGSRLTVL.

The CDR3 DNA follows: TGTGCCAGCAGTTGGGACAGGTGGGACACTGAAGCTTTCTTT. It specifies CASSWDRWDTEAFF. The V and J genes are TRBV6-6 and TRBJ1-1, with TRBD1 identical over 8 bases. CDR3 length: 14 residues. Looked up from germline, CDR1 is MNHNY and CDR2 is SVGAGI (reference sequence). Trimming took 4 bases from V and 3 from J; bases not matched to a gene: 4.

The chain has TRBV10-3 and TRBJ2-2, with TRBD1 identical over 10 bases. Germline trimming cut 0 bases from V and 6 bases from J; bases unmatched to any gene: 7. The CDR3 length is 17 residues. The germline gives CDR1 ENHRY, CDR2 SYGVKD. CDR3 sequence reads: CAISESKGQGTAGELFF. DNA for the CDR3: TGTGCCATCAGTGAGTCGAAGGGACAGGGGACAGCCGGGGAGCTGTTTTTT.

V gene TRBV29-1 combines with J gene TRBJ2-2; 9 nucleotides match TRBD1. Germline V lookup: CDR1 SQVTM, CDR2 ANQGSEA. This CDR3 has 16 residues. Trimming took 6 bases from V and 1 from J; bases not matched to a gene: 9. In nucleotides, the CDR3 is TGCAGCGTCTGGGACAGGGATCCAGAGAACACCGGGGAGCTGTTTTTT. Protein product: CSVWDRDPENTGELFF.

The V gene is TRBV10-3, the J gene TRBJ1-2; D is perhaps TRBD1 (5 bases). Trimming removed 4 bases from V and 8 bases from J, with 17 bases in between. This CDR3 region has 14 residues. Germline V CDR1 and CDR2: ENHRY, SYGVKD. The CDR3 DNA is TGTGCCATCAGTGCTAAAGGGGCAGTGCGCGGCTACACCTTC. As protein: CAISAKGAVRGYTF.

V usage is TRBV19 and J usage is TRBJ1-4; no clear D. The germline V gene encodes CDR1 LNHDA and CDR2 SQIVND (reference sequence). Deletions cut 5 bases from V and 7 bases from J, with 8 bases between. The CDR3 runs to 12 residues. The CDR3 DNA reads as TGTGCCAGTAGTTCCATGAGTGAAAAACTGTTTTTT. Translating gives CASSSMSEKLFF.